Below, one TCR beta chain is given with its context. The entry originates in a study of technical replicates of blood from a handful of donors. TCRdb keeps only in-frame clones here, not all; method: immunoSEQ multiplex PCR. Found here are some 70,000 clones, roughly 90% of them singletons; the top ten hold over 4%. CDR3 length: 13 residues. Per the germline V gene, CDR1 is LNHDA and CDR2 is SQIVND (reference sequence). J lost 5 bases, V lost 6 bases, and 6 bases had no gene match. The specimen sequenced was PBMCs. The chain recombines TRBV19 with TRBJ2-7, with 8 bases that match TRBD1. The receptor's source is a human donor in good health. Some clones in this sample may be carry-over from other donors' samples. Here the CDR3 reads CASRRQGINEQYF. CDR3 nucleotide sequence: TGTGCCAGTAGACGACAGGGGATCAACGAGCAGTACTTC. Supplemented by reference TRBV19 and TRBJ2-7, the full variable domain reads DGGITQSPKYLFRKEGQNVTLSCEQNLNHDAMYWYRQDPGQGLRLIYYSQIVNDFQKGDIAEGYSVSREKKESFPLTVTSAQKNPTAFYLCASRRQGINEQYFGPGTRLTVT.